Below, 17 T cell receptor beta chains from the same sample are listed, as sequenced in a study of shared clonotypes between healthy human individuals. The method was immunoSEQ multiplex PCR; TCRdb's version includes in-frame clones alone and lacks a portion of them. Here the sample spans around 510,000 clones, 95% to 96% being singletons. Material: naive CD4+ T cells sorted from blood. The sample's subset: CD45RA+ positively selected. These receptors were collected from a young woman in good health.

This rearrangement joins TRBV28 to TRBJ2-7, with TRBD1 identical over 8 bases. The V gene end was trimmed by 11 bases and the J gene end by 1 base; junction bases not matched to a gene: 13. Germline CDR1 and CDR2: MDHEN and SYDVKM. This CDR3 spans 15 amino acids. Written as DNA, the CDR3 is TGTGCCTGGGCGAAGGTCGGACAGGGTTCCTACGAGCAGTACTTC. Amino acids: CAWAKVGQGSYEQYF.

V usage is TRBV6-5 and J usage is TRBJ2-5; TRBD1 aligns across 8 bases. Germline V gene sequence: CDR1 MNHEY, CDR2 SVGAGI. The CDR3 is made up of 16 amino acids. The trim removed 2 bases at V and 5 bases at J, leaving 10 bases unmatched. The CDR3 DNA reads TGTGCCAGCAGTTACGGCAGGGGGCATGGAGGGGAGACCCAGTACTTC. Translated, it gives CASSYGRGHGGETQYF.

Turning to this clone: Other DNA variants within this sample encode the same CDR3. The rearrangement joins TRBV5-1 to TRBJ2-7; 11 nucleotides match TRBD2. The trim removed 5 bases at V and 1 base at J, leaving 2 bases unmatched. This CDR3 has 14 amino acids. Germline V gene sequence: CDR1 SGHRS, CDR2 YFSETQ. The CDR3 region is CASSGTSGSYEQYF. CDR3 nucleotides: TGCGCCAGCAGTGGGACTAGCGGATCCTACGAGCAGTACTTC.

This clone has more than one count but fewer than ten. V and J are TRBV28 and TRBJ2-5; D is undetermined. Trimming shortened V by 6 bases and J by 0 bases, and 11 bases separated the two germline ends. Per germline, CDR1 MDHEN and CDR2 SYDVKM. This CDR3 is 14 amino acids long. The CDR3 is CASSPRLYQETQYF. DNA of the CDR3: TGTGCCAGCAGCCCCAGGCTGTACCAAGAGACCCAGTACTTC.

The CDR3 DNA is TGTGCCAGCAGCTTGGGAGACGGAGTATATGAGCAGTACTTC. Its protein product is CASSLGDGVYEQYF. The rearrangement uses TRBV7-2 and TRBJ2-7; TRBD2 might be the D (5 bases). CDR1 and CDR2 (germline): SGHTA, FQGNSA. This CDR3 has 14 amino acids. The V end lost 3 bases, the J end lost 7 bases, and 16 bases lay between the germline ends.

The V and J genes are TRBV7-7 and TRBJ2-5; TRBD1 agrees at 7 bases. Germline V gene lookup returns CDR1 SSHAT and CDR2 FNYEAQ (reference sequence). The CDR3 spans 16 residues. V shed 1 base, J shed 5 bases, and the junction held 10 bases outside the gene matches. CDR3: CASSLVGDRLGETQYF. CDR3 nucleotides: TGTGCCAGCAGCTTAGTAGGGGACAGATTAGGGGAGACCCAGTACTTC.

The V and J genes are TRBV6-1 and TRBJ2-1; 13 nucleotides match TRBD2. The V and J ends lost 0 bases and 13 bases, in that order; junction bases with no gene match: 6. The germline V gene has CDR1 MNHNS and CDR2 SASEGT. The CDR3 spans 15 residues. CDR3 residues: CASSEALRTSGSQFF. As DNA, the CDR3 is TGTGCCAGCAGTGAAGCGCTTCGGACTAGCGGGAGCCAGTTCTTC.

The rearrangement uses TRBV19 and TRBJ1-4; no definite D call. The germline V gene has CDR1 LNHDA and CDR2 SQIVND (reference sequence). Trimming took off 0 bases at V and 10 bases at J, with 9 bases between the two ends. This CDR3 has 13 amino acids. The CDR3 loop reads CASSIDRGGKLFF. CDR3 coding DNA: TGTGCCAGTAGTATAGACCGGGGAGGAAAACTGTTTTTT.

This rearrangement joins TRBV10-3 to TRBJ2-7; the D gene is possibly TRBD1 (6 bases). V was cut by 2 bases and J by 3 bases, with 14 bases left in between. Per germline, CDR1 ENHRY and CDR2 SYGVKD. The CDR3 is 15 amino acids. The CDR3 region is CAISEGQLFLYEQYF. CDR3 DNA sequence: TGTGCCATCAGTGAGGGACAGCTATTCCTCTACGAGCAGTACTTC.

The chain recombines TRBV6-6 with TRBJ2-1; 7 nucleotides line up with TRBD2. CDR3 length equals 12 residues. Germline V lookup: CDR1 MNHNY, CDR2 SVGAGI (reference sequence). V gave up 11 bases and J gave up 0 bases; unmatched junction bases: 1. The CDR3 reads CAGGSSYNEQFF. CDR3 coding DNA: TGTGCCGGCGGGAGCTCCTACAATGAGCAGTTCTTC.

The rearrangement uses TRBV5-6 and TRBJ1-5, with D possibly matching TRBD1 (6 bases). Germline CDR1 reads SGHDT; CDR2 reads YYEEEE. The CDR3 covers 13 residues. Trimming left V 4 bases short and J 5 bases short, with 10 bases between. DNA for the CDR3: TGTGCCAGCAGCGCGAACAGGGATCAGCCCCAGCATTTT. It yields the protein CASSANRDQPQHF.

The genes are TRBV5-6 and TRBJ2-7; 9 bases are a match to TRBD1. The CDR3 spans 13 residues. V was pared by 5 bases and J by 3 bases, with 3 bases of the junction left unmatched. CDR1 is SGHDT, CDR2 YYEEEE, per germline. CDR3 sequence reads: CASSPTGGYEQYF. CDR3 nucleotides: TGTGCCAGCAGTCCGACAGGGGGCTACGAGCAGTACTTC.

The chain couples TRBV10-3 to TRBJ1-2, with TRBD1 identical over 7 bases. Germline V gene data show CDR1 as ENHRY and CDR2 as SYGVKD. The junction had 7 bases not matched to a gene; V was cut back by 11 bases and J by 1 base. CDR3 size: 13 residues. The CDR3 sequence is CAFSRDSNYGYTF. The CDR3 nucleotides read TGTGCCTTCTCACGGGACAGTAACTATGGCTACACCTTC.

The chain combines TRBV11-3 with TRBJ2-7; tentatively, D is TRBD1 (6 bases). The CDR3 loop spans 14 amino acids. Germline V gene lookup returns CDR1 SGHNT and CDR2 YENEEA. V lost 4 bases and J 5 bases, leaving 15 bases between the germline ends. CDR3 amino acids: CASSSQGASDEQYF. The CDR3 DNA reads TGTGCCAGCAGCTCACAGGGAGCAAGCGACGAGCAGTACTTC.

This rearrangement joins TRBV6-1 to TRBJ2-7; 7 nucleotides match TRBD2. The germline V gene has CDR1 MNHNS and CDR2 SASEGT. The CDR3 length is 16 residues. V lost 1 base and J lost 2; bases outside the gene matches: 8. CDR3 nucleotide sequence: TGTGCCAGCAGTGAAGGTTCGGGGGGTTCCCCCTACGAGCAGTACTTC. Encoded protein: CASSEGSGGSPYEQYF.

The V gene is TRBV10-3, the J gene TRBJ1-2, with a possible D match to TRBD1 (5 bases). This CDR3 has 15 amino acids. Per germline, CDR1 ENHRY and CDR2 SYGVKD. V shed 10 bases and J shed 3 bases, with 21 bases lying between them. The CDR3 DNA follows: TGTGCCACTAGTTTGACAGCCCCAACATACTATGGCTACACCTTC. Translated, it gives CATSLTAPTYYGYTF.

This chain joins TRBV27 and TRBJ2-6; D gene uncertain. CDR1 is MNHEY, CDR2 SMNVEV, per germline (reference sequence). This CDR3 region has 17 residues. Trimming left V 0 bases short and J 0 bases short, with 9 bases between. The CDR3 here is CASSLSGRSSGANVLTF. CDR3 nucleotides: TGTGCCAGCAGTTTATCCGGACGGAGCTCTGGGGCCAACGTCCTGACTTTC. Complete variable domain (other parts from reference TRBV27 and TRBJ2-6): EAQVTQNPRYLITVTGKKLTVTCSQNMNHEYMSWYRQDPGLGLRQIYYSMNVEVTDKGDVPEGYKVSRKEKRNFPLILESPSPNQTSLYFCASSLSGRSSGANVLTFGAGSRLTVL.